The rows below give T cell receptor beta chains drawn from one sample of a study of OX40 agonist ivuxolimab in advanced cancers. The method was immunoSEQ multiplex PCR; TCRdb's version includes in-frame clones alone and lacks a portion of them. Of some 90,000 clones listed, more than 70% were seen once; the top ten hold roughly 4.9%. The input for sequencing was CD4+ or CD8+ T cells sorted from blood, taken in a trial of the OX40 agonist ivuxolimab. The receptors were sampled from an adult with an advanced solid tumor such as melanoma, head and neck, liver or kidney cancer. Both conserved end residues are part of each CDR3.

j_call,v_call,cdr3_aa
TRBJ2-2,TRBV29-1,CSVEATGGTGELFF
TRBJ1-1,TRBV19,CASSPMGALNTEAFF
TRBJ1-4,TRBV30,CAWSVSGINEKLFF
TRBJ1-5,TRBV28,CTSSFSDRRQPQHF
TRBJ1-1,TRBV6-5,CASSTKEDTEAFF
TRBJ2-7,TRBV6-6,CASSYGTGVDEQYF
TRBJ2-1,TRBV18,CASSPPGTPREQFF
TRBJ2-5,TRBV6-1,CASRRGRGTETQYF
TRBJ2-3,TRBV5-1,CASSLDLASDTQYF
TRBJ1-1,TRBV27,CASSDSGQLNTEAFF
TRBJ1-5,TRBV7-2,CASSGQGGGDQPQHF
TRBJ1-2,TRBV19,CASSATGPGYTF
TRBJ1-1,TRBV20-1,CSARGDTEAFF
TRBJ1-1,TRBV15,CATSRDIKAFF
TRBJ2-7,TRBV6-1,CASTNPTYEQYF
TRBJ2-1,TRBV5-4,CASSSGTSGRAVNEQFF
TRBJ1-3,TRBV29-1,CSVDIAGSGNTIYF
TRBJ2-1,TRBV2,CASSEQAGGGYEQFF
TRBJ1-1,TRBV4-3,CASSTRTGWNTEAFF
TRBJ1-1,TRBV18,CASSQDRNTEAFF
TRBJ1-1,TRBV19,CASSARGVKKFTEAFF
TRBJ2-6,TRBV7-9,CASSERSAGSGANVLTF
TRBJ2-1,TRBV7-9,CASSPYEGGRSNEQFF
TRBJ2-3,TRBV11-2,CASSFDRKGDTQYF
TRBJ2-7,TRBV30,CAWSVGVYEQYF
TRBJ1-1,TRBV28,CASNSGPEEAFF